This paragraph covers one T cell receptor (beta chain) sequence. This specimen belongs to a study of blood T cell repertoires in COVID-19. Participants were aged about 18 to 100 years, lived in 25 or so US areas, and enrolled virtually. Participant reports of clinical history set cohort assignment. All recovered Cohort 3 donors got two negative PCRs, got clearance, or saw symptom resolution. Study processing details: The authors estimated nucleated cell counts from reference gene primer amplification. Produced via immunoSEQ multiplex PCR; TCRdb's table is partial and in-frame only. V and J calls and clone size follow that table, whereas D and trimming were derived from the DNA. The data show approximately 230,000 clones, 80% to 90% seen once. V lost 0 bases and J lost 4, with 9 bases in between. Germline CDR1 and CDR2: GTSNPN and SVGIG (reference sequence). This CDR3 is 13 amino acids long.

The receptor comes from a man in his forties who had recovered from COVID-19. This rearrangement joins TRBV30 to TRBJ1-1, with D possibly matching TRBD1 (5 bases). The specimen was PBMCs or T cells enriched from blood (not recorded which). CDR3 loop: CAWSVQAFTEAFF. The CDR3 coding sequence is TGTGCCTGGAGTGTACAGGCGTTCACTGAAGCTTTCTTT.